This TCR beta chain was observed in a study of shared clonotypes between healthy human individuals. Overall study findings and caveats: Roughly 5% of naive CD4 clonotypes were common to several donors. Richness estimates generally favored naive over memory subsets.

On this clone itself: Its antigen is unknown.

CDR1 and CDR2 from the germline V gene are MNHEY and SVGAGI. The V end was cut by 2 bases, the J end by 5 bases, with 13 bases between. The CDR3 length is 14 residues. TCRdb keeps only in-frame clones here, not all; method: immunoSEQ multiplex PCR. The table includes 650,000 to 700,000 clones, roughly 87% detected once. CD8 memory combined CD45RO+ cells with CCR7-negative CD45RA+ TemRA cells. The TCR originated in a man between 18 and 29 years old in good health. Some clones in this sample may be carry-over from other donors' samples. The material sequenced was memory CD8+ T cells from PBMCs. Subset here: CD45RO+ cells pooled with CCR7-negative TemRA cells. The rearrangement joins TRBV6-5 to TRBJ2-7, with D possibly being TRBD2 (6 bases). In DNA form, the CDR3 reads TGTGCCAGCAGTTACACGGGAGAATCCCACGAGCAGTACTTC. Translated: CASSYTGESHEQYF.